This T cell receptor (beta chain) was captured by sequencing in a study of T cell clones after liver transplantation. Study-level results: In 5 of 8 subjects, circulating graft-donor-reactive CD4 TCRbeta sequences fell significantly after transplant.

Points on this clone: Its antigen is unidentified.

Using immunoSEQ multiplex PCR, the repertoire was profiled, and TCRdb retains in-frame clones only, with some absent. The data hold 25,000 to 40,000 clones, with around 95% observed a single time. The starting material was CD8+ T cells from blood, obtained 12 months after liver transplant. The clonotype was recovered from a human patient who received a liver transplant. Some T cells may have originated in the graft donor.

The DNA for the CDR3 is TGTGCCAGCACCCAGGGAGGAGGCTACGAGCAGTACTTC. It yields the protein CASTQGGGYEQYF. This chain joins TRBV13 and TRBJ2-7, with D possibly matching TRBD2 (6 bases). The CDR3 loop spans 13 amino acids. The V end was cut by 7 bases, the J end by 3 bases, with 13 bases between. Germline V gene sequence: CDR1 PRHDT, CDR2 FYEKMQ (reference sequence).